Sequencing of this T cell receptor (beta chain) was carried out in a study of T-cell memory formation after mild COVID-19. Broader study findings: Nothing confirmed that second-wave clones peaking on day 37 were specific for SARS-CoV-2.

V dropped 0 bases and J dropped 2; count of bases not matched to a gene: 6. The CDR3 has 17 amino acids. In germline, CDR1 is DFQATT, CDR2 SNEGSKA (reference sequence). From the 5' RACE reads, TCRdb called clonotypes with MiXCR, one entry per CDR3 protein. The sample gives 470,000 or so distinct CDR3 sequences, about 23% of which show up once; around an eighth is in the top ten. This clonotype was observed at least ten times. Its antigen is currently unknown. The clonotype was recovered from an adult woman who had mild COVID-19 (a few samples of this study predate the infection). Cell type and time point are not known. This sequence joins TRBV20-1 and TRBJ2-7; 14 bases line up with TRBD2. Sequenced material: PBMCs or a T cell subset sorted from them (not recorded which). This CDR3 is CSARDLGLAGEAYEQYF. Here the CDR3 DNA reads TGCAGTGCTAGAGATCTGGGACTAGCGGGAGAAGCCTACGAGCAGTACTTC.